This TCR beta chain appears in the sequencing data of a study of TIL therapy for anti-PD-1-resistant metastatic lung cancer. Time point of the sample: pre-treatment sample, taken before nivolumab and TIL therapy. The tumor samples were excised metastases, mostly pleural nodules or supraclavicular lymph nodes. The immunoSEQ assay was v3. Libraries were prepared by immunoSEQ multiplex PCR; TCRdb keeps only in-frame clonotypes and omits some of them. The table lists about 50,000 clones, less than 75% of them singletons. The V gene lost 2 bases and the J gene lost 8 bases, with 10 bases spanning the gap. The CDR3 has 13 amino acids. The germline gives CDR1 MNHEY, CDR2 SVGAGI.

The input for sequencing was tumor tissue, taken at baseline. This TCR derives from a person aged 25 to 85 with non-small cell lung cancer. The rearrangement uses TRBV6-5 and TRBJ1-5; D remains unclear. The CDR3 loop reads CASSYLGIEPQHF. The CDR3 DNA is TGTGCCAGCAGTTACCTGGGAATCGAGCCCCAGCATTTT.